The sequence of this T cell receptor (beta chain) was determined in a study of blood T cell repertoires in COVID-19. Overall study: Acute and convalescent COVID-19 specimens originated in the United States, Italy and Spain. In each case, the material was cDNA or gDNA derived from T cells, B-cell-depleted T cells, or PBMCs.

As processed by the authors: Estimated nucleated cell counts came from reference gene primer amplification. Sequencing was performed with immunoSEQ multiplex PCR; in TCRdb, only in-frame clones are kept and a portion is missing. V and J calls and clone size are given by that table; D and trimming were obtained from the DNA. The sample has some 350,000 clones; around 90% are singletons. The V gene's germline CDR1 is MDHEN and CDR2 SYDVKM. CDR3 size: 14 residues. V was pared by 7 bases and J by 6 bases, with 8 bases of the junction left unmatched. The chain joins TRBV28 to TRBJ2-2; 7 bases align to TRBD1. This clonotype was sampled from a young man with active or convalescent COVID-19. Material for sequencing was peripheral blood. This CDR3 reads CASISGTVPGELFF. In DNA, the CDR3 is TGTGCCAGCATTTCGGGGACAGTCCCCGGGGAGCTGTTTTTT.